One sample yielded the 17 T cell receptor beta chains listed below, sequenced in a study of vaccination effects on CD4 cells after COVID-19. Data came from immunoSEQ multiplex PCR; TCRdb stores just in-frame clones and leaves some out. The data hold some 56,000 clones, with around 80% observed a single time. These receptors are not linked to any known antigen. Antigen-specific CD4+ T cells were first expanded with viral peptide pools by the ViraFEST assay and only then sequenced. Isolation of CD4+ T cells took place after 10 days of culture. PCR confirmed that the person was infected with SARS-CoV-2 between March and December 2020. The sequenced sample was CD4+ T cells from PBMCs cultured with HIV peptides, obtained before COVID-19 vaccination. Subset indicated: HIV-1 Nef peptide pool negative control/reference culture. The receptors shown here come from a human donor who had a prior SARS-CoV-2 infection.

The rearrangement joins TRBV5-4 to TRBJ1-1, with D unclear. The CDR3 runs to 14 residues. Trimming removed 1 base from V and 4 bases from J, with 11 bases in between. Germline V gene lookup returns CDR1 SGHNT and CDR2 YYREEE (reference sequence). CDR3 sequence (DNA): TGTGCCAGCAGCTTGATGGGATCCGGCACTGAAGCTTTCTTT. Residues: CASSLMGSGTEAFF.

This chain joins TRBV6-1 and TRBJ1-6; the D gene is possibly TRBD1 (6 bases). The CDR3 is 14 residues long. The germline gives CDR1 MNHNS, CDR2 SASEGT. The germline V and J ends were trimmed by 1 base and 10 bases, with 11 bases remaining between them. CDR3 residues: CASSEVGGYSPLHF. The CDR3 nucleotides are TGTGCCAGCAGTGAAGTAGGGGGATACTCACCCCTCCACTTT.

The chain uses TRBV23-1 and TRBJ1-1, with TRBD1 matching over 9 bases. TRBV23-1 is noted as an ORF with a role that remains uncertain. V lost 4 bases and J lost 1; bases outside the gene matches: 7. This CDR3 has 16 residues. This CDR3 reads CASSPTGGGRNTEAFF. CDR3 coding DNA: TGCGCCAGCAGTCCGACAGGGGGAGGGCGGAACACTGAAGCTTTCTTT.

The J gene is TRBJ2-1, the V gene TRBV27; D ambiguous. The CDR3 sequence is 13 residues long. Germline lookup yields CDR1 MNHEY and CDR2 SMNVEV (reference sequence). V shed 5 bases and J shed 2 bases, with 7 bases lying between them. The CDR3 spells CASSKDAYNEQFF. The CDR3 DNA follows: TGTGCCAGCAGTAAGGACGCCTACAATGAGCAGTTCTTC.

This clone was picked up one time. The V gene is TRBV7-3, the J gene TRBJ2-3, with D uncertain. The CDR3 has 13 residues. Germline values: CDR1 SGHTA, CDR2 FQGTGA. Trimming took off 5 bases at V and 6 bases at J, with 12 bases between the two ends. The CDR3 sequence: CASSPSPADTQYF. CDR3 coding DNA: TGTGCCAGCAGCCCAAGCCCGGCCGATACGCAGTATTTT.

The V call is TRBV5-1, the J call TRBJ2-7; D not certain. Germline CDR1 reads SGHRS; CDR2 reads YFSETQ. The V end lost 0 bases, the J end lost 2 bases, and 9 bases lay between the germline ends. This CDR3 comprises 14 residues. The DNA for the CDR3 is TGCGCCAGCAGCTTGGACACGGCCACCTACGAGCAGTACTTC. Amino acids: CASSLDTATYEQYF.

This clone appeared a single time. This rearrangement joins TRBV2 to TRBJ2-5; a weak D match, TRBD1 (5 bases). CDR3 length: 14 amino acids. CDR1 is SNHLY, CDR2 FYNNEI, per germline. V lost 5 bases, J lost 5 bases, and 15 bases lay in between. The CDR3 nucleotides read TGTGCCAGCAGTTCCAGGGCGGTGGGGGAGACCCAGTACTTC. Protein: CASSSRAVGETQYF.

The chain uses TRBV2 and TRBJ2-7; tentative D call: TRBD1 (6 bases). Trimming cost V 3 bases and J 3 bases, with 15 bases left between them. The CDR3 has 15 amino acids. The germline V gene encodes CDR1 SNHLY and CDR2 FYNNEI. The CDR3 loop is CASSEGAAVIYEQYF. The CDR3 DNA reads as TGTGCCAGCAGTGAGGGGGCGGCAGTGATCTACGAGCAGTACTTC.

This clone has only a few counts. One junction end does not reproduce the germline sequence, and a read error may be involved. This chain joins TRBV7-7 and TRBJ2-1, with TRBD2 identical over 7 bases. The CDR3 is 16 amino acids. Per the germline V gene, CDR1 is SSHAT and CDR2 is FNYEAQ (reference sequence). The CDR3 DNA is TGTGCTAGCAGCTTAGGGGCGGGGGTACCCTACAATGAGCAGTTCTTC. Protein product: CASSLGAGVPYNEQFF.

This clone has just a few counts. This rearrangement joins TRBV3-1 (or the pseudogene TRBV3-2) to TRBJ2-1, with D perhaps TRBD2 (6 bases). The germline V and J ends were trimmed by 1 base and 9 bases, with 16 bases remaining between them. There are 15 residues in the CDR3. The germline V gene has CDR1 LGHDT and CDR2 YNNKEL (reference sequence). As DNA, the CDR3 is TGTGCCAGCAGCCAAGGCGGGGCTGGAGTGAGTGAGCAGTTCTTC. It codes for CASSQGGAGVSEQFF.

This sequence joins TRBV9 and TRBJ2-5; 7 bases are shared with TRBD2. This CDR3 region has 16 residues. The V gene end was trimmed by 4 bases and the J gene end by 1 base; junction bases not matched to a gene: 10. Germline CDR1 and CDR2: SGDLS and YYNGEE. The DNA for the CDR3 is TGTGCCAGCAGCCCTGGGGGTAGCGGGCTCCAAGAGACCCAGTACTTC. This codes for CASSPGGSGLQETQYF.

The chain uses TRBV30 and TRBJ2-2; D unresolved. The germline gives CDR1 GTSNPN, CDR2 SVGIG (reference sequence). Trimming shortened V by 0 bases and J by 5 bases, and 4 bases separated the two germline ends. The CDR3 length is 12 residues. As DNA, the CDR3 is TGTGCCTGGAGTGTATATACCGGGGAGCTGTTTTTT. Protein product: CAWSVYTGELFF. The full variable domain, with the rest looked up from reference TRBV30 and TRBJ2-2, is SQTIHQWPATLVQPVGSPLSLECTVEGTSNPNLYWYRQAAGRGLQLLFYSVGIGQISSEVPQNLSASRPQDRQFILSSKKLLLSDSGFYLCAWSVYTGELFFGEGSRLTVL.

The CDR3 region is CASSFELEGYEQYF. The CDR3 DNA sequence: TGTGCCAGCAGCTTCGAACTAGAAGGGTACGAGCAGTACTTC. V and J are TRBV11-2 and TRBJ2-7; D is perhaps TRBD2 (5 bases). The V end lost 3 bases, the J end lost 4 bases, and 13 bases lay between the germline ends. This CDR3 comprises 14 residues. CDR1 and CDR2 from the germline V gene are SGHAT and FQNNGV.

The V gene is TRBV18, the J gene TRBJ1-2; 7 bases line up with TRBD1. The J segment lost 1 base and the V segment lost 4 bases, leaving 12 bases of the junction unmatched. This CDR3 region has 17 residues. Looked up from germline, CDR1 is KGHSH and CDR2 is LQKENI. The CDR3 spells CASSHRDRILNNYGYTF. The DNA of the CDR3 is TGTGCCAGCTCACACCGGGACAGAATACTCAATAACTATGGCTACACCTTC. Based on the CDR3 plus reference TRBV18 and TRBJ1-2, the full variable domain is NAGVMQNPRHLVRRRGQEARLRCSPMKGHSHVYWYRQLPEEGLKFMVYLQKENIIDESGMPKERFSAEFPKEGPSILRIQQVVRGDSAAYFCASSHRDRILNNYGYTFGSGTRLTVV.

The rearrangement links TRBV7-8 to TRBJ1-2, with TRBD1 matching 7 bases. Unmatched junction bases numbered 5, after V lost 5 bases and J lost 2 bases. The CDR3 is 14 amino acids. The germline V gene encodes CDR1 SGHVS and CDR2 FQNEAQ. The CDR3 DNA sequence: TGTGCCAGCAGCCCCAGGACAGGAAACTATGGCTACACCTTC. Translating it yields CASSPRTGNYGYTF. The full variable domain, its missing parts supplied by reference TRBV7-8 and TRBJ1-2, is GAGVSQSPRYKVAKRGQDVALRCDPISGHVSLFWYQQALGQGPEFLTYFQNEAQLDKSGLPSDRFFAERPEGSVSTLKIQRTQQEDSAVYLCASSPRTGNYGYTFGSGTRLTVV.

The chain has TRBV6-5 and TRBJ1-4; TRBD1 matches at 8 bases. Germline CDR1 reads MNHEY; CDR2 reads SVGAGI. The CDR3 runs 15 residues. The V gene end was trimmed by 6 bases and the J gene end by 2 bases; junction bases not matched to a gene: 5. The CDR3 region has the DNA TGTGCCAGCAGAGAGTACAGGGGGACTAATGAAAAACTGTTTTTT. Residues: CASREYRGTNEKLFF.

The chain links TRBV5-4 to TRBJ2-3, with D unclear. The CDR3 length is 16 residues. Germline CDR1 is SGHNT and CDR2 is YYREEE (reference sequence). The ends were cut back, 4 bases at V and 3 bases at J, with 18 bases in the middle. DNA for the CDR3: TGTGCCAGCAGCACCATACTGGAGACCAGAACAGATACGCAGTATTTT. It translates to CASSTILETRTDTQYF.